Listed below are T cell receptor beta chains from one sample, sequenced in a study of T cell responses to AZD1222 COVID-19 vaccine. Using immunoSEQ multiplex PCR, the repertoire was profiled, and TCRdb retains in-frame clones only, with some absent. The sample has about 110,000 clones; around 90% are singletons. Source: peripheral blood, taken on day 0 of AZD1222 vaccination. The receptor set was obtained from an adult in good health. CDR3s include the opening cysteine and the closing phenylalanine or tryptophan. A D gene is named only where the DNA matches it firmly. Expanded clones are given a class, and other clones once, few, many or no size at all.

D gene	V gene	clone size	J gene	CDR3 protein	CDR3 DNA
TRBD1	TRBV6-5	.	TRBJ1-2	CASSLKRGTDYGYTF	TGTGCCAGCAGTCTCAAGCGAGGGACAGACTATGGCTACACCTTC
.	TRBV10-3	.	TRBJ1-1	CAQSLNREDEAFF	TGTGCCCAGTCTCTAAACAGGGAGGATGAAGCTTTCTTT
TRBD1	TRBV19	.	TRBJ1-5	CASRGQGNQPQHF	TGTGCCAGTAGGGGACAGGGCAATCAGCCCCAGCATTTT
.	TRBV11-2	.	TRBJ2-3	CASSHRVGGGDTQYF	TGTGCCAGCAGTCACCGGGTAGGGGGAGGAGATACGCAGTATTTT
.	TRBV19	once	TRBJ1-5	CASSNGGGGGQPQHF	TGTGCCAGTAGCAATGGGGGGGGTGGCGGGCAGCCCCAGCATTTT
TRBD2	TRBV12-5	few	TRBJ2-5	CASGFVTSGGETQYF	TGTGCTAGTGGTTTTGTTACTAGCGGGGGAGAGACCCAGTACTTC
TRBD1	TRBV7-8	.	TRBJ1-1	CASSLADRGSNTEAFF	TGTGCCAGCAGCTTAGCGGACAGGGGGTCGAACACTGAAGCTTTCTTT
.	TRBV19	.	TRBJ1-5	CASSPWSRDTSNQPQHF	TGTGCCAGTAGTCCCTGGTCCAGGGATACGAGCAATCAGCCCCAGCATTTT
.	TRBV6-1	.	TRBJ2-2	CASSEARTPGELFF	TGTGCCAGCAGTGAAGCTCGCACCCCCGGGGAGCTGTTTTTT
.	TRBV5-1	.	TRBJ2-1	CASNPMGTGYNEQFF	TGCGCCAGCAACCCTATGGGGACTGGCTACAATGAGCAGTTCTTC
.	TRBV5-4	.	TRBJ2-1	CASSLGRAGGFYNEQFF	TGTGCCAGCAGCTTGGGTCGTGCAGGAGGTTTTTACAATGAGCAGTTCTTC
.	TRBV6-1	.	TRBJ2-7	CASSDETASPHEQYF	TGTGCCAGCAGTGACGAGACAGCGAGTCCCCACGAGCAGTACTTC
TRBD2	TRBV5-1	.	TRBJ2-3	CASNNPGGGATDTQYF	TGCGCCAGCAACAACCCGGGGGGAGGCGCCACAGATACGCAGTATTTT
.	TRBV12-3/TRBV12-4	.	TRBJ1-2	CASSYTLGVGYTF	TGTGCCAGCAGTTACACTCTGGGTGTTGGCTACACCTTC
TRBD1	TRBV4-1	.	TRBJ1-2	CASSHDRGEIDYGYTF	TGCGCCAGCAGCCATGACAGGGGGGAGATTGACTATGGCTACACCTTC
TRBD2	TRBV5-4	.	TRBJ2-3	CASSRSGGAADTQYF	TGTGCCAGCAGCCGCAGCGGGGGGGCGGCAGATACGCAGTATTTT
TRBD1	TRBV9	.	TRBJ1-2	CASSVGGTGDGYTF	TGTGCCAGCAGCGTAGGCGGGACAGGGGATGGCTACACCTTC
.	TRBV7-9	.	TRBJ1-4	CASSSFGAATNEKLFF	TGTGCCAGCAGCTCCTTCGGTGCGGCAACTAATGAAAAACTGTTTTTT
TRBD1	TRBV19	.	TRBJ1-5	CASSKKGALQPQHF	TGTGCCAGTAGTAAGAAGGGGGCACTTCAGCCCCAGCATTTT
.	TRBV3-1/TRBV3-2	few	TRBJ1-5	CASSQDWGNNQPQHF	TGTGCCAGCAGCCAAGATTGGGGGAACAATCAGCCCCAGCATTTT
TRBD1	TRBV5-4	few	TRBJ2-7	CASSFGQTGIGEQYF	TGTGCCAGCAGCTTCGGACAGACAGGGATCGGCGAGCAGTACTTC
.	TRBV6-6	.	TRBJ1-3	CASSYGFSGNTIYF	TGTGCCAGCAGTTATGGGTTCTCTGGAAACACCATATATTTT
.	TRBV5-4	.	TRBJ2-7	CASSSGWEPYEQYF	TGTGCCAGCAGCTCCGGGTGGGAGCCCTACGAGCAGTACTTC
.	TRBV25-1	once	TRBJ2-3	CASSFRGGRDTQYF	TGTGCCAGCTCTTTCCGAGGGGGGCGAGATACGCAGTATTTT
.	TRBV6-1	.	TRBJ1-6	CASSELVTANSPLHF	TGTGCCAGCAGTGAATTGGTGACAGCCAATTCACCCCTCCACTTT
TRBD2	TRBV4-3	.	TRBJ2-1	CASSQLVGLAGNEQFF	TGCGCCAGCAGCCAATTAGTAGGGCTAGCGGGGAATGAGCAGTTCTTC
.	TRBV12-5	once	TRBJ1-1	CASGREGLMNTEAFF	TGTGCTAGTGGCCGGGAGGGTTTAATGAACACTGAAGCTTTCTTT
.	TRBV20-1	.	TRBJ2-7	CSASPRAREQYF	TGCAGTGCCAGTCCGAGGGCGCGGGAGCAGTACTTC
.	TRBV4-2	.	TRBJ2-5	CASSQVWEPRGETQYF	TGTGCCAGCAGCCAAGTCTGGGAACCCCGGGGAGAGACCCAGTACTTC
.	TRBV3-1/TRBV3-2	.	TRBJ2-1	CASRGPSGEQFF	TGTGCCAGCAGGGGGCCCTCGGGTGAGCAGTTCTTC
TRBD1	TRBV11-2	.	TRBJ1-3	CASSLGTGASSGNTIYF	TGTGCCAGCAGCCTCGGGACAGGGGCCAGCTCTGGAAACACCATATATTTT
.	TRBV18	.	TRBJ2-2	CASSRGTPEVGELFF	TGTGCCAGCTCCCGCGGGACTCCCGAGGTCGGGGAGCTGTTTTTT
.	TRBV6-7	.	TRBJ1-5	CASSYSMPGMQPQHF	TGTGCCAGCAGTTACTCTATGCCGGGAATGCAGCCCCAGCATTTT
.	TRBV2	.	TRBJ2-3	CASSEPFTDTQYF	TGTGCCAGCAGTGAACCATTCACAGATACGCAGTATTTT
TRBD1	TRBV29-1	.	TRBJ1-4	CSVDRQGGGEKLFF	TGCAGCGTGGATAGACAGGGAGGTGGCGAAAAACTGTTTTTT
TRBD2	TRBV19	.	TRBJ2-1	CASSIAGGPFNEQFF	TGTGCCAGTAGCATAGCGGGGGGGCCTTTTAATGAGCAGTTCTTC
TRBD1	TRBV27	.	TRBJ1-1	CASSFGQGGAEAFF	TGTGCCAGCAGTTTTGGACAGGGAGGCGCTGAAGCTTTCTTT
TRBD2	TRBV7-8	once	TRBJ2-5	CASSPPGLATKTQYF	TGTGCCAGCAGCCCCCCGGGACTAGCGACAAAGACCCAGTACTTC
.	TRBV18	.	TRBJ2-3	CASSPSKDTQYF	TGTGCCAGCTCACCCTCGAAGGATACGCAGTATTTT